The source of this TCR beta chain is a study of regulatory T cells in long-lasting Graves disease. Overall study context: Newly diagnosed Graves' patients had taken antithyroid drugs under 3 months. Study-wide results and limits: Under persistent disease, TRBV28, TRBJ1-2 and TRBJ2-5 were used preferentially. Persistent Graves' cases showed lower TCR diversity than newly diagnosed cases.

The time point is: newly diagnosed GD, antithyroid drugs for less than 3 months. Extracted RNA from PBMCs served as the source of the TCR library. With regard to this clonotype: Its target is unknown.

Construction of the TCR beta libraries employed iRepertoire HTBI primers in conjunction with Arm-PCR of CDR3 regions. MiXCR, applied by TCRdb to the multiplex PCR reads, yields one record per CDR3 protein. The sample has roughly 500,000 distinct CDR3 sequences, about 15% seen once. V dropped 2 bases and J dropped 0 bases, with 5 bases sitting between them. The CDR3 sequence is 14 residues long. Germline CDR1 LGHDT, CDR2 YNNKEL (reference sequence). A further study also used this sample, focusing on T cells in Graves' hyperthyroidism and ophthalmopathy. Per that study: Ophthalmopathy prediction by the model preceded onset by a median approximately six months.

The sequence was obtained from a woman between 50 and 59 years old with Graves disease. The starting material was peripheral blood mononuclear cells (PBMCs), obtained at new diagnosis, from a patient treated with antithyroid drugs. The genes are TRBV3-1 and TRBJ1-3, with D uncertain. CDR3: CASSQQSSGNTIYF. CDR3 sequence (DNA): TGTGCCAGCAGCCAACAGAGCTCTGGAAACACCATATATTTT.